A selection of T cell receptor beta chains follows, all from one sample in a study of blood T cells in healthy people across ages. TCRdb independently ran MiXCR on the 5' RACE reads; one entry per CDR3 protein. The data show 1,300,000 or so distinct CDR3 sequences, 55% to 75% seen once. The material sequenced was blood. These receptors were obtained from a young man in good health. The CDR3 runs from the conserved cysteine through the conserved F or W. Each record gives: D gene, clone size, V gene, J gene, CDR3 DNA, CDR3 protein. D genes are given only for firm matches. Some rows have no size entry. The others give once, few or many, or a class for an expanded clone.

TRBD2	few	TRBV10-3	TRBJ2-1	TGTGCCATCGGGGACTACGACAATGAGCAGTTCTTC	CAIGDYDNEQFF
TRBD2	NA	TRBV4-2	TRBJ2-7	TGTGCCAGCAGCCAGAATAGCGGGGGGGCCTACGAGCAGTACTTC	CASSQNSGGAYEQYF
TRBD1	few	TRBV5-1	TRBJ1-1	TGCGCCAGCAGCTTGGGTCCCAGGGGGCGAGGGTCGGGCACTGAAGCTTTCTTT	CASSLGPRGRGSGTEAFF
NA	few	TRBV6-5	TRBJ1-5	TGTGCCAGCAGCGTTAGATACAATCAGCCCCAGCATTTT	CASSVRYNQPQHF
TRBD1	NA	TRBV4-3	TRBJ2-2	TGCGCCAGCAGCCAAGGAAGGACAGGGGTTACCGGGGAGCTGTTTTTT	CASSQGRTGVTGELFF
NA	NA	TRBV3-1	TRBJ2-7	TGTGCCAGCAGTTACGACTATCAGCAGTACTTC	CASSYDYQQYF
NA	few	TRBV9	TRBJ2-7	TGTGCCAGCAGCGTAACCAGGCCAAGCTCCTACGAGCAGTACTTC	CASSVTRPSSYEQYF
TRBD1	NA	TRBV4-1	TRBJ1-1	TGCGCCAGCAGCCACTGGGACAGGGTAAACACTGAAGCTTTCTTT	CASSHWDRVNTEAFF
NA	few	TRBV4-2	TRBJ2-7	TGTGCCAGCAGCCAAGAAATGACAGGCTCCTACGAGCAGTACTTC	CASSQEMTGSYEQYF
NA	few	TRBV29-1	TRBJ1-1	TGCAGCGTTGAAGGGTCCAACACTGAAGCTTTCTTT	CSVEGSNTEAFF
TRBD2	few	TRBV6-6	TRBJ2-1	TGTGCCAGCAGCCCGGGGGGTAGCAGGACTGAGCAGTTCTTC	CASSPGGSRTEQFF
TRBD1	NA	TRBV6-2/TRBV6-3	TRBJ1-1	TGTGCCAGCAGGCCCTCGACAGGGGTCACTGAAGCTTTCTTT	CASRPSTGVTEAFF
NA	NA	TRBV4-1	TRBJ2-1	TGCGCCAGCAGCCAAGGGCTAGCTTGGTACAATGAGCAGTTCTTC	CASSQGLAWYNEQFF
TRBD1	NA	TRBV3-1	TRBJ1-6	TGTGCCAGCAGAACAGGGGCGCGAATGGTCAATTCACCCCTCCACTTT	CASRTGARMVNSPLHF
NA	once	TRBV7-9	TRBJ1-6	TGTGCCAGCAGCCGGGACGGGGGCGCAGATTCACCCCTCCACTTT	CASSRDGGADSPLHF